Each of the 31 T cell receptor beta chains below was sequenced from the same sample in a study of T cells after posttransplantation cyclophosphamide. Produced via immunoSEQ multiplex PCR; TCRdb's table is partial and in-frame only. Singletons are absent from the sample, which has tens of thousands of clones. What was sequenced was PBMCs. The receptors were sampled from a woman aged 45-59 years in good health and a related stem cell transplant donor.

This clone was seen many times. The chain has TRBV18 and TRBJ2-1; 7 nucleotides align to TRBD2. The germline V gene has CDR1 KGHSH and CDR2 LQKENI. The junction had 9 bases not matched to a gene; V was cut back by 3 bases and J by 4 bases. There are 16 residues in the CDR3. The CDR3 nucleotides are TGTGCCAGCTCACCGGAAGGACTAGTAAGTTACAATGAGCAGTTCTTC. Residues: CASSPEGLVSYNEQFF.

This rearrangement joins TRBV15 to TRBJ1-1; D uncertain. The V end was cut by 3 bases, the J end by 1 base, with 9 bases between. This CDR3 has 14 residues. Germline V gives CDR1 LNHNV, CDR2 YYDKDF (reference sequence). CDR3 nucleotide sequence: TGTGCCACCAGCAGTGGCCGAGGGAACACTGAAGCTTTCTTT. Translating it yields CATSSGRGNTEAFF.

This clone was observed many times. J is TRBJ2-7 and V is TRBV5-1, with 11 bases aligning to TRBD2. Germline V lookup: CDR1 SGHRS, CDR2 YFSETQ. This CDR3 is 15 amino acids long. The junction had 10 bases not matched to a gene; V was cut back by 4 bases and J by 7 bases. As DNA, the CDR3 is TGCGCCAGCAGCATTAGCTTAGCGGGGGGGCCAGAGCAGTACTTC. Translation gives CASSISLAGGPEQYF.

Ten or more counts support this clone. The rearrangement joins TRBV2 to TRBJ2-2; the D is unclear. This CDR3 spans 14 amino acids. With 4 bases removed from V and 1 base from J, the gap between germline ends came to 7 bases. Germline V gives CDR1 SNHLY, CDR2 FYNNEI. Here the CDR3 reads CASSVLLNTGELFF. The CDR3 DNA sequence: TGTGCCAGCAGTGTTTTATTGAACACCGGGGAGCTGTTTTTT.

This clone has at least ten counts. V is TRBV19 and J is TRBJ2-3; D unclear. The CDR3 covers 19 residues. V lost 8 bases and J 3 bases, leaving 30 bases between the germline ends. In germline, CDR1 is LNHDA, CDR2 SQIVND (reference sequence). The CDR3 loop reads CASSLKGPVTLSRTDTQYF. For the CDR3, the DNA is TGTGCCAGTTCTCTCAAAGGGCCGGTAACTTTGAGTCGAACAGATACGCAGTATTTT.

This clone was seen a handful of times. The chain recombines TRBV12-3 or TRBV12-4 with TRBJ2-7; 8 bases are shared with TRBD2. V gave up 5 bases and J gave up 3 bases; unmatched junction bases: 6. The CDR3 has 14 residues. CDR3 loop: CASSVSSGSYEQYF. The CDR3 DNA reads as TGTGCCAGCAGTGTATCCAGCGGGAGCTACGAGCAGTACTTC.

This clone has ten or more counts. The chain uses TRBV5-1 and TRBJ2-7, with D perhaps matching TRBD1 (5 bases). The CDR3 is 15 amino acids. The germline CDR1 and CDR2 sequences are SGHRS and YFSETQ. V was shortened by 4 bases and J by 5 bases, with 19 bases between the two germline ends. CDR3 DNA: TGCGCCAGCAGCCAGTTCTCGGCAGGGAAGAACGAGCAGTACTTC. This encodes CASSQFSAGKNEQYF. The full variable domain, in which reference TRBV5-1 and TRBJ2-7 provide the parts outside the CDR3, is KAGVTQTPRYLIKTRGQQVTLSCSPISGHRSVSWYQQTPGQGLQFLFEYFSETQRNKGNFPGRFSGRQFSNSRSEMNVSTLELGDSALYLCASSQFSAGKNEQYFGPGTRLTVT.

The chain has TRBV13 and TRBJ2-1; 10 nucleotides agree with TRBD1. V was clipped by 5 bases and J by 2 bases; unmatched bases: 3. Germline V CDR1 and CDR2: PRHDT, FYEKMQ (reference sequence). This CDR3 region has 15 residues. The CDR3 DNA follows: TGTGCCAGCAGCCGGGGACAGGGGACCTACAATGAGCAGTTCTTC. The encoded protein is CASSRGQGTYNEQFF.

This clone was recorded many times. The chain links TRBV18 to TRBJ1-5, with D perhaps matching TRBD1 (5 bases). Germline V lookup: CDR1 KGHSH, CDR2 LQKENI. The length of the CDR3 is 15 residues. Trimming stripped 3 bases from V and 2 bases from J, with 11 bases between. The CDR3 spells CASSPSGAGNQPQHF. In nucleotides, the CDR3 is TGTGCCAGCTCACCGAGCGGGGCGGGCAATCAGCCCCAGCATTTT.

The chain carries TRBV2 and TRBJ2-2; D gene unclear. The CDR3 runs to 16 residues. From germline, CDR1 is SNHLY and CDR2 FYNNEI. V shed 2 bases and J shed 4 bases, with 14 bases lying between them. The DNA of the CDR3 is TGTGCCAGCAGTGAATTGCGTATACAGATCACCGGGGAGCTGTTTTTT. As protein: CASSELRIQITGELFF.

This clone was detected ten times or more. The rearrangement joins TRBV6-5 to TRBJ2-5, with unresolved D. Germline CDR1 and CDR2: MNHEY and SVGAGI. CDR3 length equals 14 residues. The V end was cut by 3 bases, the J end by 1 base, with 9 bases between. CDR3 sequence reads: CASSYLRAQETQYF. CDR3 in DNA: TGTGCCAGCAGTTATCTAAGGGCCCAAGAGACCCAGTACTTC.

This clone was recorded many times. The chain recombines TRBV7-9 with TRBJ2-3; D is unresolved. From germline, CDR1 is SEHNR and CDR2 FQNEAQ (reference sequence). V was shortened by 5 bases and J by 0 bases, with 3 bases between the two germline ends. CDR3 length: 12 amino acids. CDR3 residues: CASSLSTDTQYF. CDR3 DNA sequence: TGTGCCAGCAGCCTTAGCACAGATACGCAGTATTTT.

This clone was recorded at least ten times. The rearrangement links TRBV7-2 to TRBJ2-4; 9 bases fit TRBD2. The CDR3 length is 19 residues. The junction had 14 bases not matched to a gene; V was cut back by 1 base and J by 4 bases. The germline V gene has CDR1 SGHTA and CDR2 FQGNSA. CDR3 DNA sequence: TGTGCCAGCAGCTTAGGTTGGGCTAGACTAGCGGTCCATAAAAACATTCAGTACTTC. It is translated as CASSLGWARLAVHKNIQYF.

This clone has at least ten counts. J is TRBJ1-4 and V is TRBV7-8; a possible D gene is TRBD1 (6 bases). V was clipped by 5 bases and J by 9 bases, with 19 bases between them. Germline-derived CDR1 and CDR2 are SGHVS and FQNEAQ. The CDR3 length is 15 residues. CDR3 bases: TGTGCCAGCAGCCTTGGACGGGGGGCTATGAAAAAACTGTTTTTT. Translated, it gives CASSLGRGAMKKLFF.

This clone was seen many times. The chain recombines TRBV5-6 with TRBJ1-2; 7 bases line up with TRBD1. Germline V gene sequence: CDR1 SGHDT, CDR2 YYEEEE. J was trimmed by 3 bases and V by 5 bases; bases with no gene match: 4. The CDR3 sequence is 13 residues long. DNA of the CDR3: TGTGCCAGCAGACAGGACAGGTACTATGGCTACACCTTC. Amino acid sequence: CASRQDRYYGYTF.

This clone has ten or more counts. This chain uses TRBV19 with TRBJ1-5, with a tentative D call TRBD1 (5 bases). The germline gives CDR1 LNHDA, CDR2 SQIVND (reference sequence). Trimming shortened V by 3 bases and J by 7 bases, and 22 bases separated the two germline ends. The CDR3 length is 17 residues. The CDR3 loop is CASSIRALPLGGQPQHF. The CDR3 DNA is TGTGCCAGTAGTATTCGCGCATTGCCGCTCGGGGGGCAGCCCCAGCATTTT.

This clone has at least ten counts. The rearrangement uses TRBV19 and TRBJ2-7, with 7 bases identical to TRBD2. The CDR3 covers 14 residues. With V trimmed by 6 bases and J by 5 bases, 10 bases remained unmatched. The germline V gene has CDR1 LNHDA and CDR2 SQIVND (reference sequence). Here the CDR3 reads CASRAGLLSDEQYF. The CDR3 DNA sequence: TGTGCCAGTAGAGCGGGACTGCTAAGCGACGAGCAGTACTTC. Using reference TRBV19 and TRBJ2-7 for the parts outside the CDR3, the full variable domain is DGGITQSPKYLFRKEGQNVTLSCEQNLNHDAMYWYRQDPGQGLRLIYYSQIVNDFQKGDIAEGYSVSREKKESFPLTVTSAQKNPTAFYLCASRAGLLSDEQYFGPGTRLTVT.

This clone has a count of ten or more. The gene calls are TRBV11-3 and TRBJ2-1; 15 nucleotides agree with TRBD2. The V segment lost 4 bases and the J segment 7 bases; nucleotides outside the gene matches: 11. Looked up from germline, CDR1 is SGHNT and CDR2 is YENEEA. This CDR3 comprises 18 residues. The CDR3 nucleotides read TGTGCCAGCAGCTCTCTCCCGGGACTAGCGGGAGGCCTAAATGAGCAGTTCTTC. This gives the protein CASSSLPGLAGGLNEQFF.

This clone occurred a few times. The chain has TRBV7-9 and TRBJ2-2, with 7 positions matching TRBD1. Losses at the gene ends were 5 bases for V and 3 bases for J; bases not matched to a gene: 9. In germline, CDR1 is SEHNR, CDR2 FQNEAQ (reference sequence). The CDR3 has 16 amino acids. The CDR3 DNA reads TGTGCCAGCAGCCTAAAACCGACAGGGTACACCGGGGAGCTGTTTTTT. This gives the protein CASSLKPTGYTGELFF.

The chain recombines TRBV7-2 with TRBJ2-7, with TRBD2 matching over 10 bases. Germline V lookup: CDR1 SGHTA, CDR2 FQGNSA. V was pared by 5 bases and J by 7 bases, with 14 bases of the junction left unmatched. This CDR3 has 16 residues. The CDR3 protein is CASSPTSGMLYEEQYF. The DNA of the CDR3 is TGTGCCAGCAGCCCAACTAGCGGGATGCTCTACGAAGAGCAGTACTTC.

This clone was counted a few times. The chain links TRBV9 to TRBJ1-3, with D perhaps TRBD1 (6 bases). The CDR3 length is 17 residues. V lost 0 bases to trimming and J lost 6 bases, with 19 bases between them. Per the germline V gene, CDR1 is SGDLS and CDR2 is YYNGEE. CDR3 in amino acids: CASSVGNEFQGKNTIYF. The CDR3 DNA sequence: TGTGCCAGCAGCGTAGGGAACGAGTTTCAGGGGAAAAACACCATATATTTT.

This clone was seen at least ten times. The rearrangement links TRBV18 to TRBJ2-7, with D unresolved. This CDR3 contains 14 residues. V was clipped by 4 bases and J by 3 bases, with 13 bases between them. From germline, CDR1 is KGHSH and CDR2 LQKENI. The CDR3 DNA follows: TGTGCCAGCTCACTAACCAGGCAGTACTACGAGCAGTACTTC. Translating it yields CASSLTRQYYEQYF.

This clone was detected ten times or more. J is TRBJ2-7 and V is TRBV27; 10 positions match TRBD1. Germline CDR1 is MNHEY and CDR2 is SMNVEV (reference sequence). This CDR3 region has 14 residues. J lost 2 bases, V lost 6 bases, and 4 bases had no gene match. CDR3 nucleotide sequence: TGTGCCAGCAGGGCCGGGACAGGGGCCTACGAGCAGTACTTC. Translated: CASRAGTGAYEQYF.

This clone was counted at least ten times. CDR3 sequence: CASSQVAGGFSDTQYF. The DNA for the CDR3 is TGTGCCAGCAGCCAAGTAGCGGGCGGTTTTTCGGACACGCAGTATTTT. The chain employs TRBV4-2 and TRBJ2-3, with 7 bases aligning to TRBD2. The germline V gene has CDR1 LGHNA and CDR2 YNFKEQ. After removal of 1 base from V and 9 bases from J, the junction contained 13 bases not matched to a gene. CDR3 length: 16 residues.

Many counts were recorded for this clone. The CDR3 DNA is TGTGCCAGCAGTTCGAACAGGGGGCTTGCGGCTTTCTTT. Protein product: CASSSNRGLAAFF. The rearrangement uses TRBV28 and TRBJ1-1; 9 bases line up with TRBD1. The CDR3 runs to 13 residues. V trimming: 4 bases; J trimming: 11 bases; junction bases outside the gene matches: 8. The germline CDR1 and CDR2 sequences are MDHEN and SYDVKM.

This clone was found many times. The V and J genes are TRBV29-1 and TRBJ2-7; 8 bases match TRBD1. The CDR3 is 12 amino acids. Trimming at V came to 3 bases and at J to 5 bases, leaving 3 bases not matched to a gene. Germline lookup yields CDR1 SQVTM and CDR2 ANQGSEA. CDR3 bases: TGCAGCGTTGAGGACAGGGAGGACGAGCAGTACTTC. Translating it yields CSVEDREDEQYF.

This clone was counted ten times or more. The chain recombines TRBV6-2 or TRBV6-3 with TRBJ1-5, with 7 bases aligning to TRBD1. CDR3 length: 14 residues. After removal of 7 bases from V and 3 bases from J, the junction contained 6 bases not matched to a gene. Germline CDR1 is MNHEY and CDR2 is SVGEGT. The CDR3 loop reads CASKATGSNQPQHF. The CDR3 DNA sequence: TGTGCCAGCAAGGCGACAGGGTCCAATCAGCCCCAGCATTTT.

This clone was counted ten times or more. The chain joins TRBV5-4 to TRBJ2-7; 11 bases line up with TRBD2. Germline loops: CDR1 SGHNT, CDR2 YYREEE (reference sequence). V lost 2 bases, J lost 6 bases, and 10 bases stayed unmatched. This CDR3 is built from 16 residues. The CDR3 DNA reads TGTGCCAGCAGCTTTTCTAGCGGGAGGCCCTCGGGCGAGCAGTACTTC. It translates to CASSFSSGRPSGEQYF.

There are many counts of this clone. This chain joins TRBV9 and TRBJ1-4, with D perhaps matching TRBD1 (6 bases). Trimming pared 2 bases from V and 7 bases from J, leaving 15 bases between. In germline, CDR1 is SGDLS, CDR2 YYNGEE. The CDR3 covers 15 residues. The CDR3 sequence is CASSVGGGAREKLFF. In DNA form, the CDR3 reads TGTGCCAGCAGCGTCGGAGGGGGAGCGCGTGAAAAACTGTTTTTT.

This clone was seen at least ten times. The genes are TRBV28 and TRBJ2-5; D gene ambiguous. CDR1 is MDHEN, CDR2 SYDVKM, per germline. The V end was cut by 5 bases, the J end by 5 bases, with 6 bases between. The CDR3 consists of 11 residues. The chain's CDR3 is CASSGAETQYF. In DNA, the CDR3 is TGTGCCAGCAGTGGAGCGGAGACCCAGTACTTC.

This clone was detected ten times or more. V usage is TRBV12-3 or TRBV12-4 and J usage is TRBJ2-7, with TRBD1 matching 8 bases. The CDR3 has 14 residues. The V gene end was trimmed by 5 bases and the J gene end by 2 bases; junction bases not matched to a gene: 5. The CDR3 spells CASSPRDRPYEQYF. As DNA, the CDR3 is TGTGCCAGCAGTCCCCGGGACAGGCCCTACGAGCAGTACTTC.